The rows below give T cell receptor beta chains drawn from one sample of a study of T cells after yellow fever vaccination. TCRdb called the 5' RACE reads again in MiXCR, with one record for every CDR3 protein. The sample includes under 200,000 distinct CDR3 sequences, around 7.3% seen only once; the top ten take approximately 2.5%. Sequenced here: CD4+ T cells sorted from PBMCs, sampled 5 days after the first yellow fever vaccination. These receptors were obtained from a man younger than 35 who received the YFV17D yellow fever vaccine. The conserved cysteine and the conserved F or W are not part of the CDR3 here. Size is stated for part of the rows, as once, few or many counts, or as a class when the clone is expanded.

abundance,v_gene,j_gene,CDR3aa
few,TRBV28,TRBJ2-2,ASSAPAEKLF
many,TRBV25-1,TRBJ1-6,ASSEGRQGISPLH
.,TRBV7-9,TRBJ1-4,ASSFSRGHNEKLF
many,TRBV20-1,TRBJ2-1,SARDRWGALSYNEQF
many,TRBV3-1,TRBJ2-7,ASSPYRGHEQY
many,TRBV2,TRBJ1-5,ASSGPTTGGPQH
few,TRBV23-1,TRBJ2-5,ASSQRKPGGETQY
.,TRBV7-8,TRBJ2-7,ASSWDLTSEQY
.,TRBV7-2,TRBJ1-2,ASSFGYGYT
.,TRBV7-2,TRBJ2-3,ASSFGLFDTQY
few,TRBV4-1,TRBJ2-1,ASSQPSGGLYNEQF
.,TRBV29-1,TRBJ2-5,SVVYPRETQY
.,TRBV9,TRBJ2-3,ASSGSGLTDTQY
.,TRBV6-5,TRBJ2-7,ASSYSYDTYEQY
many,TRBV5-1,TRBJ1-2,ASSLSAQNTLYGYT
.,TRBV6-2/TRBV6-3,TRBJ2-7,ASSIDGFSYEQY